This entry lists 26 T cell receptor beta chains sequenced from one sample in a study of CD8+CD57+ T cells in acquired aplastic anemia. Template material for TCR beta VDJ and CDR3 profiling consisted of genomic DNA. One entry per CDR3 protein results from TCRdb running MiXCR on the reads. The repertoire holds some 170,000 distinct CDR3 sequences, 47% seen once, with roughly 1.1% in the top ten. Sequenced patients had shown CD8+CD57+ cell expansion by flow cytometry. The specimen was sorted CD4+, CD8+, or CD8+CD57+ T cells (not recorded which) from PBMCs. The receptors were sampled from a human donor with aplastic anemia.

This chain joins TRBV11-2 and TRBJ2-7, with TRBD1 matching 8 bases. The CDR3 is 16 residues long. Germline CDR1 reads SGHAT; CDR2 reads FQNNGV. V was pared by 4 bases and J by 3 bases, with 11 bases of the junction left unmatched. The CDR3 reads CASSSFNQGAFYEQYF. The CDR3 coding sequence is TGTGCCAGCAGCTCCTTCAATCAGGGGGCATTCTACGAGCAGTACTTC.

This clonotype was seen ten or more times. The chain has TRBV7-2 and TRBJ1-5; D uncertain. Looked up from germline, CDR1 is SGHTA and CDR2 is FQGNSA. V shed 5 bases and J shed 2 bases, with 10 bases lying between them. This CDR3 has 14 residues. The CDR3 sequence is CASSPVGGNQPQHF. CDR3 bases: TGTGCCAGCAGCCCGGTGGGTGGCAATCAGCCCCAGCATTTT.

With respect to this clonotype: This may arise from a read error, as a much more abundant clone is one base away. V gene TRBV5-4 combines with J gene TRBJ1-5, with D possibly matching TRBD1 (6 bases). CDR3 size: 14 residues. CDR1 and CDR2 (germline): SGHNT, YYREEE (reference sequence). CDR3 DNA: TGTGCCTGCAGCTTGGCAGGGGTGGATCAGCCCCAGCATTTT. Translated, it gives CACSLAGVDQPQHF. Using reference TRBV5-4 and TRBJ1-5 for the parts outside the CDR3, the full variable domain is ETGVTQSPTHLIKTRGQQVTLRCSSQSGHNTVSWYQQALGQGPQFIFQYYREEENGRGNFPPRFSGLQFPNYSSELNVNALELDDSALYLCACSLAGVDQPQHFGDGTRLSIL.

This clonotype was picked up many times. This sequence joins TRBV5-6 and TRBJ1-1; tentatively, D is TRBD1 (5 bases). V lost 4 bases and J lost 1, with 8 bases in between. The germline gives CDR1 SGHDT, CDR2 YYEEEE. The CDR3 sequence is 13 residues long. In DNA form, the CDR3 reads TGTGCCAGCAGCGACGGACAGAACACTGAAGCTTTCTTT. Residues: CASSDGQNTEAFF. The entire variable domain, with the rest obtained from reference TRBV5-6 and TRBJ1-1, is as follows: DAGVTQSPTHLIKTRGQQVTLRCSPKSGHDTVSWYQQALGQGPQFIFQYYEEEERQRGNFPDRFSGHQFPNYSSELNVNALLLGDSALYLCASSDGQNTEAFFGQGTRLTVV.

This sequence joins TRBV9 and TRBJ1-2; possibly TRBD1 for D (5 bases). CDR1 and CDR2 (germline): SGDLS, YYNGEE. This CDR3 spans 18 amino acids. The V end lost 2 bases, the J end lost 0 bases, and 20 bases lay between the germline ends. The CDR3 is CASSVTPDVGETNYGYTF. The CDR3 coding sequence is TGTGCCAGCAGCGTCACCCCAGATGTGGGGGAGACTAACTATGGCTACACCTTC.

The V and J genes are TRBV2 and TRBJ1-1; TRBD1 matches 10 bases. V shed 2 bases and J 4 bases; nucleotides not matched to a gene: 4. Germline V gene sequence: CDR1 SNHLY, CDR2 FYNNEI. The length of the CDR3 is 15 residues. The CDR3 reads CASSELGTGVTEAFF. The CDR3 DNA reads as TGTGCCAGCAGTGAACTGGGGACAGGGGTCACTGAAGCTTTCTTT.

This clonotype was seen ten or more times. This chain links TRBV5-8 with TRBJ1-3, with 7 bases lining up with TRBD1. Germline V gives CDR1 SGHTS, CDR2 YDEGEE. The CDR3 is made up of 15 amino acids. The V gene end was trimmed by 4 bases and the J gene end by 4 bases; junction bases not matched to a gene: 8. The CDR3 sequence: CASSAQGRAGNTIYF. CDR3 coding DNA: TGTGCCAGCAGCGCACAGGGGAGGGCAGGAAACACCATATATTTT.

This clonotype was seen a few times. The rearrangement joins TRBV11-2 to TRBJ2-1; D might be TRBD1 (5 bases). Trimming pared 1 base from V and 0 bases from J, leaving 13 bases between. The CDR3 extends over 17 amino acids. Germline CDR1 SGHAT, CDR2 FQNNGV. CDR3: CASSLATGPSSYNEQFF. DNA of the CDR3: TGTGCCAGCAGCTTAGCCACAGGCCCGAGCTCCTACAATGAGCAGTTCTTC.

In this sample, this clonotype turned up once. The V call is TRBV6-4, the J call TRBJ1-3; D is unresolved. CDR1 is MRHNA and CDR2 is SNTAGT in the germline V gene. The V gene lost 0 bases and the J gene lost 0 bases, with 6 bases spanning the gap. This CDR3 contains 15 residues. DNA of the CDR3: TGTGCCAGCAGTGACTCCCGTGGCTCTGGAAACACCATATATTTT. Residues: CASSDSRGSGNTIYF.

This clonotype was recorded at least ten times. The rearrangement uses TRBV19 and TRBJ2-7; 8 bases agree with TRBD1. This CDR3 is built from 16 residues. Unmatched junction bases numbered 10, after V lost 5 bases and J lost 1 base. Germline V CDR1 and CDR2: LNHDA, SQIVND (reference sequence). The CDR3 sequence is CASSSRGQGSSYEQYF. CDR3 DNA sequence: TGTGCCAGTAGTTCCCGAGGACAGGGAAGTTCCTACGAGCAGTACTTC.

Concerning this clonotype itself: At one of its ends the junction is not consistent with the germline gene, which may arise from a read error. The J gene is TRBJ1-2, the V gene TRBV15, with 7 positions matching TRBD1. The CDR3 extends over 16 amino acids. In germline, CDR1 is LNHNV, CDR2 YYDKDF (reference sequence). The chain's CDR3 is CTTSKGRQGGRYGYTF. The CDR3 nucleotides read TGTACCACCAGCAAAGGGAGGCAGGGGGGCAGGTATGGCTACACCTTC.

This clonotype was found many times. The chain employs TRBV4-3 and TRBJ1-1, with TRBD1 identical over 7 bases. V was pared by 1 base and J by 6 bases, with 5 bases of the junction left unmatched. CDR3 size: 14 residues. CDR1 LGHNA and CDR2 YSLEER come from the germline V gene. The DNA of the CDR3 is TGCGCCAGCAGCCAAGTACAGGGGTGGGCTGAAGCTTTCTTT. This sequence encodes CASSQVQGWAEAFF.

This clonotype was seen a few times. This rearrangement joins TRBV7-2 to TRBJ2-5, with D perhaps TRBD2 (5 bases). CDR1 SGHTA and CDR2 FQGNSA come from the germline V gene. The CDR3 contains 13 residues. V lost 5 bases and J 0 bases, leaving 7 bases between the germline ends. The DNA of the CDR3 is TGTGCCAGCAGCCGGACTTACCAAGAGACCCAGTACTTC. Encoded protein: CASSRTYQETQYF.

This clonotype was counted between two and nine times. The rearrangement joins TRBV7-9 to TRBJ2-6; D gene unclear. CDR1 is SEHNR and CDR2 is FQNEAQ in the germline V gene (reference sequence). The germline V and J ends were trimmed by 6 bases and 3 bases, with 9 bases remaining between them. This CDR3 contains 14 residues. The CDR3 DNA reads as TGTGCCAGCAGGAACTTAGGTGGGGCCAACGTCCTGACTTTC. Its protein product is CASRNLGGANVLTF.

The chain uses TRBV10-2 and TRBJ1-5, with 7 bases matching TRBD1. Germline V gene data show CDR1 as WSHSY and CDR2 as SAAADI. The trim removed 6 bases at V and 5 bases at J, leaving 4 bases unmatched. The CDR3 extends over 13 amino acids. This CDR3 reads CASRGQADQPQHF. CDR3 nucleotide sequence: TGCGCCAGCAGAGGACAGGCTGATCAGCCCCAGCATTTT.

The chain joins TRBV20-1 to TRBJ2-7, with D possibly being TRBD2 (6 bases). The germline gives CDR1 DFQATT, CDR2 SNEGSKA (reference sequence). V was clipped by 6 bases and J by 3 bases, with 15 bases between them. The CDR3 sequence is 13 residues long. In DNA form, the CDR3 reads TGCAGTGCGGGGACTCCCGAGGGCTACGAGCAGTACTTC. Translated: CSAGTPEGYEQYF.

This chain connects TRBV15 to TRBJ1-2; TRBD1 matches at 12 bases. From germline, CDR1 is LNHNV and CDR2 YYDKDF (reference sequence). The CDR3 runs to 15 residues. J gave up 4 bases and V 3 bases, and 3 bases lay outside the gene matches. CDR3 residues: CATSRGQGAVYGYTF. DNA of the CDR3: TGTGCCACCAGCAGGGGACAGGGGGCTGTCTATGGCTACACCTTC.

Ten or more counts support this clonotype. A much larger clone lies a single base off, so this may be a read error. This chain links TRBV7-9 with TRBJ2-7; TRBD1 agrees at 8 bases. Germline lookup yields CDR1 SEHNR and CDR2 FQNEAQ (reference sequence). CDR3 length: 14 residues. CDR3 nucleotides: TGTGCCGGCAGCTTCTCGGACAGGGTCTACGAGCAGTACTTC. Residues: CAGSFSDRVYEQYF.

The genes are TRBV20-1 and TRBJ1-6; 7 nucleotides line up with TRBD1. The CDR3 sequence is 14 residues long. The V gene end was trimmed by 3 bases and the J gene end by 5 bases; junction bases not matched to a gene: 4. Germline-derived CDR1 and CDR2 are DFQATT and SNEGSKA (reference sequence). CDR3 amino acids: CSARGDRDNSPLHF. The CDR3 DNA sequence: TGCAGTGCTAGGGGAGACAGGGATAATTCACCCCTCCACTTT.

This clonotype was counted at least ten times. This sequence joins TRBV6-1 and TRBJ1-1; D unresolved. Germline V gene lookup returns CDR1 MNHNS and CDR2 SASEGT. The CDR3 loop spans 11 amino acids. V lost 6 bases and J 3 bases, leaving 5 bases between the germline ends. In DNA form, the CDR3 reads TGTGCCAGCAGCCGGTACACTGAAGCTTTCTTT. Protein product: CASSRYTEAFF.

In this sample, this clonotype turned up once. An end of the junction does not agree with germline; a read error may underlie this. V is TRBV7-7 and J is TRBJ2-5; 7 bases line up with TRBD2. Germline lookup yields CDR1 SSHAT and CDR2 FNYEAQ (reference sequence). This CDR3 is 14 amino acids long. The CDR3 DNA is TGTGCTAGCAGCTTATGGGGGGGAGGAGAGACCCAGTACTTC. It encodes CASSLWGGGETQYF.

The chain couples TRBV10-1 to TRBJ2-7, with D hard to call. Germline V CDR1 and CDR2: WNHNN, SYGVQD (reference sequence). V dropped 4 bases and J dropped 0 bases, with 10 bases sitting between them. The CDR3 runs 14 residues. CDR3 sequence: CASSVCDTSYEQYF. The CDR3 bases are TGCGCCAGCAGTGTTTGTGACACCTCCTACGAGCAGTACTTC.

This sequence joins TRBV2 and TRBJ2-6, with a weak D call TRBD2 (6 bases). The CDR3 sequence is 15 residues long. Trimming pared 7 bases from V and 8 bases from J, leaving 18 bases between. Germline V gives CDR1 SNHLY, CDR2 FYNNEI. The CDR3 here is CASIRAGPWSNVLTF. The CDR3 nucleotides read TGTGCCAGCATAAGGGCGGGACCGTGGTCCAACGTCCTGACTTTC.

The chain uses TRBV24-1 and TRBJ2-2; 10 nucleotides align to TRBD2. With V trimmed by 11 bases and J by 4 bases, 15 bases remained unmatched. CDR1 and CDR2 from the germline V gene are KGHDR and SFDVKD. The CDR3 runs to 17 residues. The CDR3 protein is CASSAAAGGPGTGELFF. DNA for the CDR3: TGTGCCAGCAGCGCCGCAGCGGGGGGGCCCGGCACCGGGGAGCTGTTTTTT.

The chain employs TRBV5-1 and TRBJ1-6; D call uncertain. CDR3 size: 13 residues. Germline V gene sequence: CDR1 SGHRS, CDR2 YFSETQ. The germline V and J ends were trimmed by 0 bases and 8 bases, with 6 bases remaining between them. CDR3 protein: CASSLDGDSPLHF. The CDR3 DNA follows: TGCGCCAGCAGCTTGGACGGGGATTCACCCCTCCACTTT.

Of note for this clonotype: This could be a read error, since a much larger clone is one nucleotide away. This chain uses TRBV12-3 or TRBV12-4 with TRBJ1-3; D unresolved. There are 13 residues in the CDR3. Written as DNA, the CDR3 is TGTGCCAGCAGTTCGAGCGCTGGAAGCACCATATATTTT. It is translated as CASSSSAGSTIYF.